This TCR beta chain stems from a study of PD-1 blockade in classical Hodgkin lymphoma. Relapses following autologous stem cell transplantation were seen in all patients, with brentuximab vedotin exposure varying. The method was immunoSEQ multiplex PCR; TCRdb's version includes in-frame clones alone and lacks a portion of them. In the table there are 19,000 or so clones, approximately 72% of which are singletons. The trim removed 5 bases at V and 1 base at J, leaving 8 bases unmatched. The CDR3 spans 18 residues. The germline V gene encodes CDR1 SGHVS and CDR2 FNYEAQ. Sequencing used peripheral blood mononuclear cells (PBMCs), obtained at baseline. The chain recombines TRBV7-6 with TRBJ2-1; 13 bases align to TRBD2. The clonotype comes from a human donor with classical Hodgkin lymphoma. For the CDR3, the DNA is TGTGCCAGCAGCCTACTAGCGGGGGGGCCGGTTTCCTACAATGAGCAGTTCTTC. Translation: CASSLLAGGPVSYNEQFF.